The 4 T cell receptor beta chains presented below share a single source sample, sequenced in a study of CD8 T cells in ankylosing spondylitis. No cognate antigen is known for these TCRs. In TCRdb, the 5' RACE reads were re-called with MiXCR into one record per CDR3 protein. The table includes fewer than 550,000 distinct CDR3 sequences, approximately 5.3% detected once. Study-level results: Characteristic, it appeared, of ankylosing spondylitis blood was a TCR beta motif of about eight highly homologous variants.

The sequencing input was blood, either unsorted or a sorted T cell fraction (not recorded which). The origin of the receptors is a male donor with ankylosing spondylitis.

The table lists this clonotype with many counts. This chain connects TRBV10-3 to TRBJ1-5, with D possibly matching TRBD1 (5 bases). V was cut by 3 bases and J by 3 bases, with 9 bases left in between. From germline, CDR1 is ENHRY and CDR2 SYGVKD. This CDR3 spans 14 amino acids. The CDR3 DNA reads as TGTGCCATCAGTGACTGGGGGGACAATCAGCCCCAGCATTTT. It encodes CAISDWGDNQPQHF.

This clonotype came up many times. CDR3 sequence (DNA): TGCAGTGCCTCATCCGGACTGCTCTCTGGAAACACCATATATTTT. This sequence encodes CSASSGLLSGNTIYF. The gene calls are TRBV20-1 and TRBJ1-3; D remains unclear. CDR1 and CDR2 from the germline V gene are DFQATT and SNEGSKA (reference sequence). This CDR3 has 15 amino acids. Trimming shortened V by 6 bases and J by 0 bases, and 15 bases separated the two germline ends.

CDR3 DNA: TGTGCCAGCAGCGTGAGGTCCTCTGGGGCCAACGTCCTGACTTTC. This encodes CASSVRSSGANVLTF. The V call is TRBV9, the J call TRBJ2-6, with D unresolved. The CDR3 is 15 residues long. With 2 bases removed from V and 0 bases from J, the gap between germline ends came to 6 bases. Germline CDR1 is SGDLS and CDR2 is YYNGEE.

This clonotype was detected many times. This chain links TRBV20-1 with TRBJ1-5; a weak D match, TRBD1 (5 bases). The germline gives CDR1 DFQATT, CDR2 SNEGSKA (reference sequence). The length of the CDR3 is 13 residues. Trimming removed 3 bases at V and 6 bases at J, with 12 bases between. The CDR3 region is CSASGHFGQPQHF. The CDR3 region has the DNA TGCAGTGCTAGCGGACATTTCGGTCAGCCCCAGCATTTT.